These T cell receptor beta chains were read from a single sample in a study of human T cells and chemical hapten exposure. TCRdb processed the RACE reads anew with MiXCR; each CDR3 protein has one entry. The sample includes tens of thousands of distinct CDR3 sequences, about 9.4% of them seen just once. Source: whole blood, taken in connection with sensitization to the hapten diphenylcyclopropenone (DPC). All receptors derive from a woman aged 35 to 49 with alopecia areata. Some clones in this sample may be carry-over from other donors' samples. CDR3s include the opening cysteine and the closing phenylalanine or tryptophan. D genes are given only for firm matches. The size of a clone is reported for some rows only, either as once, few or many, or as a class for expanded clones.

V: TRBV29-1; size: NA; D: TRBD1; J: TRBJ2-5; DNA: TGCAGCGTTGGGGGACAGGGATTGTGGCAAGAGACCCAGTACTTC; CDR3: CSVGGQGLWQETQYF
V: TRBV19; size: NA; D: NA; J: TRBJ2-1; DNA: TGTGCCAGTACCGGGGACCGTGTCCTTTCTTACAATGAGCAGTTCTTC; CDR3: CASTGDRVLSYNEQFF
V: TRBV9; size: many; D: NA; J: TRBJ1-5; DNA: TGTGCCAGCAGCGTAGCACCCGTGGGGCAGCCCCAGCATTTT; CDR3: CASSVAPVGQPQHF
V: TRBV13; size: many; D: TRBD1; J: TRBJ2-5; DNA: TGTGCCAGCAGACGGCAGGGGGCTTTGGAGACCCAGTACTTC; CDR3: CASRRQGALETQYF
V: TRBV9; size: many; D: NA; J: TRBJ1-3; DNA: TGTGCCAGCAGCGTAGAAGGGAGCTCTGGAAACACCATATATTTT; CDR3: CASSVEGSSGNTIYF
V: TRBV7-2; size: few; D: NA; J: TRBJ2-7; DNA: TGTGCCAGCAACATACGTGGATCGGAGTACGAGCAGTACTTC; CDR3: CASNIRGSEYEQYF
V: TRBV6-5; size: many; D: TRBD1; J: TRBJ2-7; DNA: TGTGCCAGCAGCCTGACAGGGCTAGGGGCCTACGAGCAGTACTTC; CDR3: CASSLTGLGAYEQYF
V: TRBV18; size: many; D: TRBD1; J: TRBJ1-5; DNA: TGTGCCAGCCGCAGGGACAGGGAAAATCAGCCCCAGCATTTT; CDR3: CASRRDRENQPQHF
V: TRBV10-3; size: many; D: NA; J: TRBJ1-5; DNA: TGTGCCATCAGTGAAGGCAGGGGAACAGGCAATCAGCCCCAGCATTTT; CDR3: CAISEGRGTGNQPQHF
V: TRBV7-2; size: many; D: NA; J: TRBJ2-7; DNA: TGTGCCAGCAGTTCTTCCCGGACGTATGAGCAGTACTTC; CDR3: CASSSSRTYEQYF
V: TRBV4-3; size: many; D: NA; J: TRBJ2-3; DNA: TGCGCCAGCAGCCAAGGAGGACTAAGATCAGATACGCAGTATTTT; CDR3: CASSQGGLRSDTQYF
V: TRBV6-2/TRBV6-3; size: many; D: TRBD1; J: TRBJ2-3; DNA: TGTGCCAGCAGTATAACCAGGGGGCTAGGTACAGATACGCAGTATTTT; CDR3: CASSITRGLGTDTQYF
V: TRBV15; size: few; D: NA; J: TRBJ2-2; DNA: TGTGCCACCAGCAGAGGACAGACCTGGGGCGGGGAGCTGTTTTTT; CDR3: CATSRGQTWGGELFF
V: TRBV29-1; size: NA; D: NA; J: TRBJ2-3; DNA: TGCGGAGCAGGAGGTAGCACAGATACGCAGTATTTT; CDR3: CGAGGSTDTQYF
V: TRBV20-1; size: many; D: TRBD1; J: TRBJ1-2; DNA: TGCAGTGCTACTGATTTGTGGGACAGCTCACATGGCTACACCTTC; CDR3: CSATDLWDSSHGYTF
V: TRBV7-6; size: many; D: NA; J: TRBJ1-2; DNA: TGTGCCAGCAGCTTGGACTACCTCTATGGCTACACCTTC; CDR3: CASSLDYLYGYTF
V: TRBV7-9; size: NA; D: NA; J: TRBJ2-3; DNA: TGTGCCAGCAGCTTAGGAAGCGTCGGAGATACGCAGTATTTT; CDR3: CASSLGSVGDTQYF
V: TRBV27; size: many; D: NA; J: TRBJ1-1; DNA: TGTGCCAGCCGGAGGGGGGACACTGAAGCTTTCTTT; CDR3: CASRRGDTEAFF
V: TRBV6-4; size: many; D: TRBD2; J: TRBJ2-1; DNA: TGTGCCAGCAGTCCTTTGGTCGGGGACTACTACAATGAGCAGTTCTTC; CDR3: CASSPLVGDYYNEQFF
V: TRBV25-1; size: NA; D: NA; J: TRBJ1-2; DNA: TGTGCCAGCAGTCCCTCCGACCTGAGGGTTTCCTCCTATGGCTACACCTTC; CDR3: CASSPSDLRVSSYGYTF
V: TRBV3-1; size: many; D: NA; J: TRBJ2-5; DNA: TGTGCCAGCAGCCAAGATGATGCGGTGGCGGAAAACCAAGAGACCCAGTACTTC; CDR3: CASSQDDAVAENQETQYF
V: TRBV19; size: NA; D: NA; J: TRBJ1-1; DNA: TGTGCCAGTAGGCGGTTGAACACTGAAGCTTTCTTT; CDR3: CASRRLNTEAFF